The sequence of this T cell receptor beta chain was determined in a study of Ad26.COV2.S vaccination and SARS-CoV-2 variants. Germline V gives CDR1 LNHDA, CDR2 SQIVND (reference sequence). The CDR3 spans 15 residues. The V end lost 3 bases, the J end lost 4 bases, and 15 bases lay between the germline ends. The treatment was: some 20 received Ad26.COV2.S at low or high dose, single or two shots; about 5 received placebo; per-sample allocation not given. Day 63 after the first injection of vaccine or placebo was the sampling time. Profiled with immunoSEQ multiplex PCR; TCRdb holds only in-frame clones, not every one. The table shows a few hundred thousand clones, with about 91% occurring only once.

This chain uses TRBV19 with TRBJ1-1; D uncertain. The TCR sequence derives from a person aged 18 to 59 who received the Ad26.COV2.S COVID-19 vaccine or a placebo. Sample: peripheral blood, taken in a trial of Ad26.COV2.S vaccine versus placebo. As DNA, the CDR3 is TGTGCCAGTAGTATTGGTCCCAGGCCGGGCACTGAAGCTTTCTTT. It translates to CASSIGPRPGTEAFF. The entire variable domain, with the rest obtained from reference TRBV19 and TRBJ1-1, is as follows: DGGITQSPKYLFRKEGQNVTLSCEQNLNHDAMYWYRQDPGQGLRLIYYSQIVNDFQKGDIAEGYSVSREKKESFPLTVTSAQKNPTAFYLCASSIGPRPGTEAFFGQGTRLTVV.